One and the same sample provided the 30 T cell receptor beta chains below, sequenced in a study of blood T cell repertoires in COVID-19. Generated by immunoSEQ multiplex PCR, the TCRdb table keeps only in-frame clones and is missing some. Of around 150,000 clones listed, around 84% are singletons. Material: peripheral blood. These receptors were taken from a woman between 45 and 60 years old with acute or convalescent COVID-19.

The rearrangement uses TRBV2 and TRBJ2-5, with D tentatively TRBD2 (6 bases). This CDR3 comprises 13 residues. Germline CDR1 SNHLY, CDR2 FYNNEI. V shed 8 bases and J shed 1 base, with 11 bases lying between them. The CDR3 bases are TGTGCCAGCGTTTTGGGACTCCAAGAGACCCAGTACTTC. Translation: CASVLGLQETQYF. Looking up the rest from reference TRBV2 and TRBJ2-5 gives the full variable domain: EPEVTQTPSHQVTQMGQEVILRCVPISNHLYFYWYRQILGQKVEFLVSFYNNEISEKSEIFDDQFSVERPDGSNFTLKIRSTKLEDSAMYFCASVLGLQETQYFGPGTRLLVL.

The chain has TRBV7-9 and TRBJ1-2; D gene uncertain. The germline gives CDR1 SEHNR, CDR2 FQNEAQ (reference sequence). This CDR3 is 13 amino acids long. V gave up 7 bases and J gave up 0 bases, with 9 bases separating them. Here the CDR3 reads CASIIPANYGYTF. DNA of the CDR3: TGTGCCAGCATTATCCCCGCTAACTATGGCTACACCTTC.

This clone was seen just once. V and J are TRBV7-2 and TRBJ1-6; 8 bases are a match to TRBD1. Trimming removed 1 base from V and 9 bases from J; junction bases left unmatched: 8. This CDR3 spans 16 amino acids. The germline gives CDR1 SGHTA, CDR2 FQGNSA. CDR3 residues: CASSLEGAGGASPLHF. The CDR3 coding sequence is TGTGCCAGCAGCTTAGAGGGGGCAGGGGGCGCTTCACCCCTCCACTTT.

This clone appeared a few times. The CDR3 DNA sequence: TGTGCCAGCAGTTTAGGCTCAGGGCGGGGGGAGACCCAGTACTTC. Its translation: CASSLGSGRGETQYF. The rearrangement uses TRBV27 and TRBJ2-5; 7 nucleotides match TRBD2. The CDR3 is 15 amino acids. The germline gives CDR1 MNHEY, CDR2 SMNVEV (reference sequence). V lost 2 bases, J lost 5 bases, and 8 bases stayed unmatched.

V gene TRBV7-9 combines with J gene TRBJ1-2, with TRBD1 identical over 7 bases. Germline trimming cut 4 bases from V and 4 bases from J; bases unmatched to any gene: 3. This CDR3 has 13 residues. CDR1 and CDR2 from the germline V gene are SEHNR and FQNEAQ (reference sequence). CDR3: CASSSGQTYGYTF. CDR3 sequence (DNA): TGTGCCAGCAGCTCGGGACAGACCTATGGCTACACCTTC.

The rearrangement joins TRBV28 to TRBJ2-7, with D unresolved. Trimming cost V 5 bases and J 2 bases, with 13 bases left between them. Per the germline V gene, CDR1 is MDHEN and CDR2 is SYDVKM. The CDR3 consists of 14 residues. CDR3 residues: CASSGRGGTYEQYF. For the CDR3, the DNA is TGTGCCAGCAGTGGTCGCGGCGGCACCTACGAGCAGTACTTC. The variable domain in full, with the rest retrieved from reference TRBV28 and TRBJ2-7, is DVKVTQSSRYLVKRTGEKVFLECVQDMDHENMFWYRQDPGLGLRLIYFSYDVKMKEKGDIPEGYSVSREKKERFSLILESASTNQTSMYLCASSGRGGTYEQYFGPGTRLTVT.

The chain couples TRBV5-8 to TRBJ2-3, with 9 positions matching TRBD1. CDR3 length equals 16 residues. With V trimmed by 4 bases and J by 3 bases, 9 bases remained unmatched. CDR1 is SGHTS and CDR2 is YDEGEE in the germline V gene. The CDR3 spells CASSVIRDRVTDTQYF. The CDR3 DNA reads TGTGCCAGCAGCGTGATCAGGGACAGGGTTACAGATACGCAGTATTTT.

This clone was counted a single time. This rearrangement joins TRBV6-1 to TRBJ2-1; the match to TRBD1 covers 8 bases. Germline V gives CDR1 MNHNS, CDR2 SASEGT. The CDR3 totals 14 residues. Losses at the gene ends were 1 base for V and 6 bases for J; bases not matched to a gene: 2. The CDR3: CASSEGQGFNEQFF. The CDR3 bases are TGTGCCAGCAGTGAAGGACAGGGGTTCAATGAGCAGTTCTTC.

This clone was seen a handful of times. The rearrangement uses TRBV27 and TRBJ2-1, with D unclear. The germline gives CDR1 MNHEY, CDR2 SMNVEV (reference sequence). The V end lost 3 bases, the J end lost 9 bases, and 15 bases lay between the germline ends. This CDR3 is 14 amino acids long. The CDR3: CASSFSIRSREQFF. CDR3 DNA sequence: TGTGCCAGCAGTTTTTCCATACGGTCCCGTGAGCAGTTCTTC.

The chain couples TRBV5-4 to TRBJ1-3, with TRBD1 matching over 7 bases. CDR1 and CDR2 from the germline V gene are SGHNT and YYREEE (reference sequence). CDR3 length equals 14 residues. The ends lost 4 bases at V and 8 bases at J; junction bases unmatched: 9. CDR3 DNA sequence: TGTGCCAGCAGCCTACCGACAGGGCAGGACACCATATATTTT. As protein: CASSLPTGQDTIYF. Complete variable domain (other parts from reference TRBV5-4 and TRBJ1-3): ETGVTQSPTHLIKTRGQQVTLRCSSQSGHNTVSWYQQALGQGPQFIFQYYREEENGRGNFPPRFSGLQFPNYSSELNVNALELDDSALYLCASSLPTGQDTIYFGEGSWLTVV.

The chain carries TRBV20-1 and TRBJ1-3; 7 nucleotides match TRBD1. The CDR3 loop spans 13 amino acids. The germline gives CDR1 DFQATT, CDR2 SNEGSKA (reference sequence). V was pared by 3 bases and J by 2 bases, with 1 base of the junction left unmatched. The CDR3 protein is CSASGTAGNTIYF. As DNA, the CDR3 is TGCAGTGCTAGTGGGACAGCTGGAAACACCATATATTTT.

Points on this clone: A read error may account for a junction end that differs from germline. The genes are TRBV30 and TRBJ1-1; tentatively, D is TRBD1 (5 bases). The CDR3 runs to 14 residues. CDR1 GTSNPN and CDR2 SVGIG come from the germline V gene (reference sequence). CDR3 nucleotides: TGTGCCTGGAGTCAGGTTCCGTTAGGGGCTGAGGCTTTCTTT. Protein product: CAWSQVPLGAEAFF.

The chain couples TRBV27 to TRBJ1-2; unclear D gene. The CDR3 sequence is 15 residues long. V lost 0 bases to trimming and J lost 3 bases, with 11 bases between them. CDR1 is MNHEY and CDR2 is SMNVEV in the germline V gene (reference sequence). Here the CDR3 DNA reads TGTGCCAGCAGTTTATCCGGAGTTGGTCACTATGGCTACACCTTC. Translated: CASSLSGVGHYGYTF.

The chain has TRBV9 and TRBJ1-4; TRBD1 aligns across 8 bases. V shed 4 bases, J shed 8 bases, and the junction held 7 bases outside the gene matches. The CDR3 covers 14 residues. The V gene's germline CDR1 is SGDLS and CDR2 YYNGEE. CDR3 protein: CASSKDREREKLFF. CDR3 nucleotide sequence: TGTGCCAGCAGCAAGGACAGGGAGAGAGAAAAACTGTTTTTT.

Here the CDR3 DNA reads TGTGCCAGCTCACTTAATACCAACCCCAGGGGTGGGTACACTGAAGCTTTCTTT. This codes for CASSLNTNPRGGYTEAFF. This chain links TRBV18 with TRBJ1-1, with a weak D call TRBD1 (6 bases). CDR1 and CDR2 from the germline V gene are KGHSH and LQKENI. V lost 4 bases, J lost 3 bases, and 24 bases lay in between. The CDR3 has 18 amino acids.

The chain carries TRBV2 and TRBJ2-7; TRBD1 matches at 10 bases. CDR1 is SNHLY, CDR2 FYNNEI, per germline. CDR3 length: 14 amino acids. Trimming removed 1 base from V and 6 bases from J; junction bases left unmatched: 3. This CDR3 reads CASSEGTGGREQYF. The CDR3 DNA reads as TGTGCCAGCAGTGAAGGGACAGGGGGTCGCGAGCAGTACTTC.

V usage is TRBV9 and J usage is TRBJ2-3; the match to TRBD2 covers 7 bases. In germline, CDR1 is SGDLS, CDR2 YYNGEE. This CDR3 spans 12 amino acids. V lost 1 base, J lost 9 bases, and 2 bases stayed unmatched. The CDR3 reads CASSVWEGTQYF. The CDR3 DNA reads TGTGCCAGCAGCGTATGGGAGGGGACGCAGTATTTT.

The J gene is TRBJ1-3, the V gene TRBV19; TRBD1 matches 9 bases. Germline V gene data show CDR1 as LNHDA and CDR2 as SQIVND (reference sequence). Unmatched junction bases numbered 11, after V lost 7 bases and J lost 4 bases. The CDR3 has 16 residues. The CDR3 is CASTKGTGFWGNTIYF. CDR3 nucleotide sequence: TGTGCCAGTACCAAGGGGACAGGGTTTTGGGGAAACACCATATATTTT.

This chain links TRBV7-6 with TRBJ1-1; D may be TRBD1 (6 bases). The CDR3 loop spans 15 amino acids. CDR1 and CDR2 (germline): SGHVS, FNYEAQ. V shed 2 bases and J shed 7 bases, with 17 bases lying between them. CDR3 nucleotides: TGTGCCAGCAGCTTAAAGGTGGGGGGGGGCGATGAAGCTTTCTTT. It encodes CASSLKVGGGDEAFF. The complete variable domain, with remaining parts taken from reference TRBV7-6 and TRBJ1-1, reads GAGVSQSPRYKVTKRGQDVALRCDPISGHVSLYWYRQALGQGPEFLTYFNYEAQQDKSGLPNDRFSAERPEGSISTLTIQRTEQRDSAMYRCASSLKVGGGDEAFFGQGTRLTVV.

CDR3 protein: CASSHFGTSGPGELFF. CDR3 nucleotide sequence: TGTGCCAGCAGCCACTTCGGGACTAGCGGCCCCGGGGAGCTGTTTTTT. This chain connects TRBV4-2 to TRBJ2-2; the match to TRBD2 covers 11 bases. The CDR3 has 16 amino acids. V gave up 3 bases and J gave up 6 bases; unmatched junction bases: 6. The germline V gene encodes CDR1 LGHNA and CDR2 YNFKEQ.

This rearrangement joins TRBV7-8 to TRBJ2-5, with 10 nucleotides matching TRBD1. The CDR3 has 15 amino acids. The V gene end was trimmed by 5 bases and the J gene end by 7 bases; junction bases not matched to a gene: 10. Looked up from germline, CDR1 is SGHVS and CDR2 is FQNEAQ. CDR3 DNA: TGTGCCAGCAGCGCCAGTTCGGGACAGGGGACGACCCAGTACTTC. It encodes CASSASSGQGTTQYF. Filled out from reference TRBV7-8 and TRBJ2-5, the complete variable domain reads GAGVSQSPRYKVAKRGQDVALRCDPISGHVSLFWYQQALGQGPEFLTYFQNEAQLDKSGLPSDRFFAERPEGSVSTLKIQRTQQEDSAVYLCASSASSGQGTTQYFGPGTRLLVL.

The CDR3 loop is CASTSYNSPLHF. The CDR3 DNA reads as TGTGCCAGCACTTCCTATAATTCACCCCTCCACTTT. V is TRBV2 and J is TRBJ1-6, with D uncertain. V lost 7 bases to trimming and J lost 1 base, with 2 bases between them. Germline assignment: CDR1 SNHLY and CDR2 FYNNEI. The CDR3 has 12 amino acids.

The CDR3 spells CASSLAGGVFRNEQFF. In DNA form, the CDR3 reads TGTGCCAGCAGTTTAGCGGGGGGCGTTTTTAGGAATGAGCAGTTCTTC. The chain couples TRBV28 to TRBJ2-1; 8 bases are shared with TRBD2. V dropped 2 bases and J dropped 7; count of bases not matched to a gene: 10. This CDR3 comprises 16 residues. Per the germline V gene, CDR1 is MDHEN and CDR2 is SYDVKM. Using reference TRBV28 and TRBJ2-1 for the parts outside the CDR3, the full variable domain is DVKVTQSSRYLVKRTGEKVFLECVQDMDHENMFWYRQDPGLGLRLIYFSYDVKMKEKGDIPEGYSVSREKKERFSLILESASTNQTSMYLCASSLAGGVFRNEQFFGPGTRLTVL.

The chain employs TRBV7-3 and TRBJ1-1; D possibly corresponds to TRBD1 (5 bases). V lost 2 bases, J lost 7 bases, and 14 bases lay in between. The CDR3 contains 14 residues. In germline, CDR1 is SGHTA, CDR2 FQGTGA. This chain's CDR3 is CASSLDQGRGEAFF. CDR3 DNA: TGTGCCAGCAGCTTAGATCAGGGAAGGGGTGAAGCTTTCTTT.

This chain links TRBV5-8 with TRBJ1-2; 9 nucleotides match TRBD1. This CDR3 has 14 residues. Per germline, CDR1 SGHTS and CDR2 YDEGEE. V shed 4 bases, J shed 8 bases, and the junction held 9 bases outside the gene matches. Written as DNA, the CDR3 is TGTGCCAGCAGCCCGGGACAGGGTCTAAGCGGCTACACCTTC. This encodes CASSPGQGLSGYTF.

The rearrangement links TRBV2 to TRBJ1-2; D perhaps matches TRBD1 (6 bases). V shed 4 bases and J shed 4 bases, with 16 bases lying between them. Looked up from germline, CDR1 is SNHLY and CDR2 is FYNNEI. The length of the CDR3 is 15 residues. CDR3 region: CASSAGRGRGYGYTF. The CDR3 nucleotides read TGTGCCAGCAGTGCAGGCAGGGGAAGAGGCTATGGCTACACCTTC.

This clone was picked up a small number of times. V is TRBV18 and J is TRBJ2-7; no definite D call. Germline loops: CDR1 KGHSH, CDR2 LQKENI. The CDR3 contains 16 residues. V shed 2 bases and J shed 2 bases, with 16 bases lying between them. CDR3 nucleotides: TGTGCCAGCTCACCAAAGAGCCCCGACTTCCCCTACGAGCAGTACTTC. Amino acids: CASSPKSPDFPYEQYF.

The chain carries TRBV20-1 and TRBJ1-2; D gene uncertain. V lost 3 bases and J 0 bases, leaving 5 bases between the germline ends. The CDR3 is 12 amino acids. Germline CDR1 and CDR2: DFQATT and SNEGSKA (reference sequence). The CDR3: CSASNSNYGYTF. The CDR3 bases are TGCAGTGCTAGTAACTCTAACTATGGCTACACCTTC.

The V gene is TRBV7-9, the J gene TRBJ2-2; possibly TRBD1 for D (6 bases). V lost 5 bases, J lost 0 bases, and 10 bases lay in between. The CDR3 sequence is 15 residues long. Germline V lookup: CDR1 SEHNR, CDR2 FQNEAQ (reference sequence). This CDR3 is CASSLNRANTGELFF. CDR3 nucleotide sequence: TGTGCCAGCAGCCTTAACAGGGCGAACACCGGGGAGCTGTTTTTT.

The J gene is TRBJ2-3, the V gene TRBV7-9; D remains unclear. CDR1 SEHNR and CDR2 FQNEAQ come from the germline V gene (reference sequence). The V end lost 5 bases, the J end lost 2 bases, and 5 bases lay between the germline ends. CDR3 size: 12 residues. The CDR3 loop is CASSPFTDTQYF. The DNA of the CDR3 is TGTGCCAGCAGCCCATTCACAGATACGCAGTATTTT.